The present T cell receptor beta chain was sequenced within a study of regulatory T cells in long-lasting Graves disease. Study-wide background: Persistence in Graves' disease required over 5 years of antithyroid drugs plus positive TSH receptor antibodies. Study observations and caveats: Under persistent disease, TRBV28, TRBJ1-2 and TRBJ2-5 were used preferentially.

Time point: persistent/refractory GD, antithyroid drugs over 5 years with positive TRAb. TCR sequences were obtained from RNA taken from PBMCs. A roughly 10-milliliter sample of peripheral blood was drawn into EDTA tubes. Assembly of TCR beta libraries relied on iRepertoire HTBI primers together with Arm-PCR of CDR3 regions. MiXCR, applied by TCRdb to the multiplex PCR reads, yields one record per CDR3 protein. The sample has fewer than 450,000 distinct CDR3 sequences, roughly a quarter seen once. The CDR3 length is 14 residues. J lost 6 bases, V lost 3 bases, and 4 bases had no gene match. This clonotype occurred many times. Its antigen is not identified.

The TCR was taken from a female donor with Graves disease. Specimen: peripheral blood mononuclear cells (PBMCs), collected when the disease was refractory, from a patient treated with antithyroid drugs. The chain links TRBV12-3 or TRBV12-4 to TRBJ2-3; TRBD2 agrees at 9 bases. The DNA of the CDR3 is TGTGCCAGCAGTTTGCGGGGGGGTGGGGATACGCAGTATTTT. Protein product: CASSLRGGGDTQYF.